One and the same sample provided the 4 T cell receptor beta chains below, sequenced in a study of blood T cell repertoires in COVID-19. Clones were sequenced by immunoSEQ multiplex PCR, and TCRdb holds only the in-frame ones, with some missing. The table has about 33,000 clones, approximately 85% seen once. Input material: peripheral blood. The receptors here all came from a human donor in a cohort sampled during active COVID-19.

The rearrangement links TRBV7-3 to TRBJ1-1, with 7 bases fitting TRBD1. The CDR3 sequence is 14 residues long. V shed 3 bases and J 4 bases; nucleotides not matched to a gene: 5. CDR1 is SGHTA and CDR2 is FQGTGA in the germline V gene. The CDR3 reads CASSFRQGSTEAFF. CDR3 DNA: TGTGCCAGCAGCTTCAGACAGGGAAGCACTGAAGCTTTCTTT. The whole variable domain, filled in from reference TRBV7-3 and TRBJ1-1, reads GAGVSQTPSNKVTEKGKYVELRCDPISGHTALYWYRQSLGQGPEFLIYFQGTGAADDSGLPNDRFFAVRPEGSVSTLKIQRTERGDSAVYLCASSFRQGSTEAFFGQGTRLTVV.

V gene TRBV23-1 combines with J gene TRBJ2-4; 9 nucleotides match TRBD1. TRBV23-1 is designated an ORF whose function remains uncertain. This CDR3 is built from 18 residues. With V trimmed by 4 bases and J by 4 bases, 14 bases remained unmatched. CDR3 in amino acids: CASSPSYSGTGKKNIQYF. The CDR3 nucleotides read TGCGCCAGCAGTCCTTCCTATTCCGGGACAGGGAAGAAAAACATTCAGTACTTC.

This clone came up a few times. The J gene is TRBJ2-1, the V gene TRBV7-6; 8 bases map to TRBD1. V shed 2 bases and J 7 bases; nucleotides not matched to a gene: 7. CDR3 length equals 15 residues. Per the germline V gene, CDR1 is SGHVS and CDR2 is FNYEAQ. In DNA form, the CDR3 reads TGTGCCAGCAGCTTAAATCAGGGGGCGATGAATGAGCAGTTCTTC. This codes for CASSLNQGAMNEQFF. Together with reference TRBV7-6 and TRBJ2-1, the CDR3 gives the full variable domain: GAGVSQSPRYKVTKRGQDVALRCDPISGHVSLYWYRQALGQGPEFLTYFNYEAQQDKSGLPNDRFSAERPEGSISTLTIQRTEQRDSAMYRCASSLNQGAMNEQFFGPGTRLTVL.

The count of this clone is one. The junction differs from germline at one of its ends, possibly a read error. The chain recombines TRBV7-7 with TRBJ2-2, with 8 bases matching TRBD2. The CDR3 covers 13 residues. The germline V gene has CDR1 SSHAT and CDR2 FNYEAQ (reference sequence). DNA for the CDR3: TGTGCTAGCAGCGGGGGCAGAACCGGGGAGCTGTTTTTT. Protein sequence: CASSGGRTGELFF. Complete variable domain (other parts from reference TRBV7-7 and TRBJ2-2): GAGVSQSPRYKVTKRGQDVTLRCDPISSHATLYWYQQALGQGPEFLTYFNYEAQPDKSGLPSDRFSAERPEGSISTLTIQRTEQRDSAMYRCASSGGRTGELFFGEGSRLTVL.